Reported below is one T cell receptor (beta chain). Between the trimmed V and J ends, which lost 4 bases and 0 bases, there was a span of 10 bases. The CDR3 is made up of 13 amino acids. The V gene's germline CDR1 is SQVTM and CDR2 ANQGSEA. Isolated RNA was reverse transcribed into cDNA used as the sequencing template. TCRdb's copy holds only in-frame clones and misses some; the assay was immunoSEQ multiplex PCR. This table has around 250,000 clones, roughly two thirds appearing once. This specimen belongs to a study of CD8+ T cells in alopecia areata. This receptor was identified in a human donor with alopecia areata. This material consisted of CD4+ T cells sorted from blood, taken at week 0. The genes are TRBV29-1 and TRBJ2-7; tentative D call: TRBD1 (6 bases). The CDR3 sequence: CSVVDRSSYEQYF. CDR3 coding DNA: TGCAGCGTTGTTGACAGGAGCTCCTACGAGCAGTACTTC.